The 31 T cell receptor beta chains listed next were all sequenced from one sample in a study of human T cells and chemical hapten exposure. One entry per CDR3 protein results from TCRdb running MiXCR on the RACE reads. Among 50,000 to 65,000 distinct CDR3 sequences listed, approximately 8.8% were seen once. Regarding time point: pre-sensitization, week 0. Documented treatment: therapeutic diphenylcyclopropenone sensitization with weekly scalp DPC. Sequenced here: whole blood, sampled in connection with sensitization to the hapten diphenylcyclopropenone (DPC). The receptor source for this set is a woman aged 40-49 years with alopecia areata. Some clones in this sample may be carry-over from other donors' samples.

This clonotype was seen only a few times. V gene TRBV7-9 combines with J gene TRBJ2-3; 13 nucleotides match TRBD2. The CDR3 extends over 17 amino acids. J was trimmed by 3 bases and V by 1 base; bases with no gene match: 4. Germline V gives CDR1 SEHNR, CDR2 FQNEAQ (reference sequence). For the CDR3, the DNA is TGTGCCAGCAGCTTAGGACTAGCGGGGGGCAGGACAGATACGCAGTATTTT. It specifies CASSLGLAGGRTDTQYF. The full variable domain, its missing parts supplied by reference TRBV7-9 and TRBJ2-3, is DTGVSQNPRHKITKRGQNVTFRCDPISEHNRLYWYRQTLGQGPEFLTYFQNEAQLEKSRLLSDRFSAERPKGSFSTLEIQRTEQGDSAMYLCASSLGLAGGRTDTQYFGPGTRLTVL.

This clonotype appeared many times. This chain links TRBV18 with TRBJ2-3, with D maybe TRBD2 (6 bases). The CDR3 length is 16 residues. CDR1 is KGHSH and CDR2 is LQKENI in the germline V gene. Between the trimmed V and J ends, which lost 4 bases and 2 bases, there was a span of 16 bases. Here the CDR3 reads CASSLPAGPSTDTQYF. CDR3 nucleotide sequence: TGTGCCAGCTCACTTCCGGCGGGACCCTCCACAGATACGCAGTATTTT.

This clonotype was seen ten or more times. The chain employs TRBV4-2 and TRBJ1-6; 9 positions agree with TRBD1. This CDR3 is built from 15 residues. In germline, CDR1 is LGHNA, CDR2 YNFKEQ. V gave up 0 bases and J gave up 9 bases; unmatched junction bases: 3. CDR3 DNA sequence: TGTGCCAGCAGCCAAGATCAGGACAGGGGTTCACCCCTCCACTTT. This gives the protein CASSQDQDRGSPLHF.

The rearrangement joins TRBV19 to TRBJ2-7; D is uncertain. CDR1 LNHDA and CDR2 SQIVND come from the germline V gene (reference sequence). The V end was cut by 4 bases, the J end by 0 bases, with 13 bases between. This CDR3 contains 15 residues. The CDR3 region is CASSTPGRISYEQYF. The CDR3, as DNA: TGTGCCAGTAGTACACCAGGACGGATCTCCTACGAGCAGTACTTC.

Points on this clonotype: A read error may explain this, as a much larger clone is one base away. V and J are TRBV6-4 and TRBJ1-1; no clear D gene. With 6 bases removed from V and 1 base from J, the gap between germline ends came to 15 bases. The CDR3 runs 15 residues. The germline CDR1 and CDR2 sequences are MRHNA and SNTAGT. CDR3: CASREQPTPNTEAFF. CDR3 sequence (DNA): TGTGCCAGCAGAGAGCAGCCCACACCGAACACTGAAGCTTTCTTT.

In this sample, this clonotype turned up a few times. The chain employs TRBV20-1 and TRBJ1-1; no clear D gene. V gave up 2 bases and J gave up 3 bases, with 7 bases separating them. The CDR3 is made up of 12 amino acids. The germline gives CDR1 DFQATT, CDR2 SNEGSKA (reference sequence). CDR3 protein: CSARSTYTEAFF. As DNA, the CDR3 is TGCAGTGCTAGATCCACCTACACTGAAGCTTTCTTT.

This clonotype has at least ten counts. V is TRBV19 and J is TRBJ2-7; TRBD1 matches at 7 bases. Germline V CDR1 and CDR2: LNHDA, SQIVND (reference sequence). The CDR3 is made up of 15 amino acids. V shed 6 bases and J 3 bases; nucleotides not matched to a gene: 11. The CDR3 loop reads CASRFTGADLYEQYF. DNA for the CDR3: TGTGCCAGTAGGTTCACAGGGGCAGACCTCTACGAGCAGTACTTC.

To note about this clonotype: Possible read error: a much larger clone is one base away. The chain uses TRBV14 and TRBJ2-6; a weak D match, TRBD1 (6 bases). Germline CDR1 reads SGHDN; CDR2 reads FVKESK. This CDR3 spans 17 amino acids. The CDR3 coding sequence is TGTGCCAGCAGCCCACTCCGGACAGTCTCTGGGGCCAACGTCCTGGCTTTC. Its protein product is CASSPLRTVSGANVLAF. Variable domain in full (rest from reference TRBV14 and TRBJ2-6): EAGVTQFPSHSVIEKGQTVTLRCDPISGHDNLYWYRRVMGKEIKFLLHFVKESKQDESGMPNNRFLAERTGGTYSTLKVQPAELEDSGVYFCASSPLRTVSGANVLAFGAGSRLTVL.

Many counts were recorded for this clonotype. The chain combines TRBV4-1 with TRBJ2-1; the D is unclear. V was clipped by 3 bases and J by 7 bases, with 4 bases between them. This CDR3 has 11 residues. Germline V gives CDR1 MGHRA, CDR2 YSYEKL. As DNA, the CDR3 is TGCGCCAGCAGCCACATTAATGAGCAGTTCTTC. Encoded protein: CASSHINEQFF.

This clonotype turned up a few times. This CDR3 is CASSRGPTQETQYF. DNA of the CDR3: TGTGCCAGCAGTCGGGGGCCAACTCAAGAGACCCAGTACTTC. J is TRBJ2-5 and V is TRBV6-6; D is possibly TRBD1 or TRBD2 (6 bases each). This CDR3 contains 14 residues. V was trimmed by 5 bases and J by 2 bases, leaving 12 bases between them. Germline V CDR1 and CDR2: MNHNY, SVGAGI (reference sequence).

This clonotype was recorded at least ten times. The V call is TRBV7-3, the J call TRBJ1-6, with 7 bases matching TRBD1. Trimming cost V 5 bases and J 10 bases; bases outside gene matches: 8. The germline V gene encodes CDR1 SGHTA and CDR2 FQGTGA. The CDR3 length is 14 residues. CDR3 residues: CASSTGAVGSPLHF. CDR3 bases: TGTGCCAGCAGCACAGGGGCCGTCGGGTCACCCCTCCACTTT.

The genes are TRBV2 and TRBJ2-7, with D uncertain. Germline V lookup: CDR1 SNHLY, CDR2 FYNNEI. The CDR3 length is 11 residues. V was shortened by 8 bases and J by 0 bases, with 5 bases between the two germline ends. The CDR3: CASAASYEQYF. CDR3 in DNA: TGTGCCAGCGCAGCCTCCTACGAGCAGTACTTC. Supplemented by reference TRBV2 and TRBJ2-7, the full variable domain reads EPEVTQTPSHQVTQMGQEVILRCVPISNHLYFYWYRQILGQKVEFLVSFYNNEISEKSEIFDDQFSVERPDGSNFTLKIRSTKLEDSAMYFCASAASYEQYFGPGTRLTVT.

This clonotype was observed at least ten times. V and J are TRBV29-1 and TRBJ1-3; D remains ambiguous. Trimming cost V 4 bases and J 0 bases, with 7 bases left between them. The CDR3 is 13 amino acids. CDR1 is SQVTM, CDR2 ANQGSEA, per germline. CDR3 bases: TGCAGCGTTGGGGAGTACTCTGGAAACACCATATATTTT. Amino acid sequence: CSVGEYSGNTIYF.

This clonotype was counted at least ten times. The V gene is TRBV7-6, the J gene TRBJ1-5, with D uncertain. This CDR3 contains 13 residues. The germline gives CDR1 SGHVS, CDR2 FNYEAQ. Trimming took off 1 base at V and 5 bases at J, with 6 bases between the two ends. The CDR3 spells CASSLERDQPQHF. The CDR3 DNA reads TGTGCCAGCAGCTTAGAACGGGATCAGCCCCAGCATTTT.

At least ten counts were recorded for this clonotype. This chain connects TRBV3-1 to TRBJ1-1; 9 bases map to TRBD1. Germline CDR1 reads LGHDT; CDR2 reads YNNKEL (reference sequence). The V and J ends lost 1 base and 3 bases, in that order; junction bases with no gene match: 3. The CDR3 has 15 residues. Written as DNA, the CDR3 is TGTGCCAGCAGCCAAGGACAGGGGGTCGACACTGAAGCTTTCTTT. Amino acid sequence: CASSQGQGVDTEAFF.

Ten or more counts support this clonotype. The CDR3 DNA is TGCAGTGCTAGAGATGTAGGGAGGGGTGGCTACACCTTC. This gives the protein CSARDVGRGGYTF. This chain uses TRBV20-1 with TRBJ1-2; D may be TRBD1 (5 bases). The germline V gene encodes CDR1 DFQATT and CDR2 SNEGSKA (reference sequence). Deletions cut 0 bases from V and 7 bases from J, with 12 bases between. CDR3 length equals 13 residues.

This sequence joins TRBV20-1 and TRBJ1-1; 10 nucleotides match TRBD1. Trimming cost V 5 bases and J 4 bases; bases outside gene matches: 7. From germline, CDR1 is DFQATT and CDR2 SNEGSKA (reference sequence). This CDR3 contains 14 residues. The CDR3: CSALDRGGLTEAFF. The CDR3 nucleotides are TGCAGTGCTCTGGACAGGGGGGGGCTCACTGAAGCTTTCTTT.

About this clonotype itself: A read error may be the cause here, since a much bigger clone is one base away. The chain uses TRBV3-1 and TRBJ2-7, with 7 bases that match TRBD1. The germline CDR1 and CDR2 sequences are LGHDT and YNNKEL (reference sequence). There are 11 residues in the CDR3. The CDR3 reads CASSQLDRMAF. In nucleotides, the CDR3 is TGTGCCAGCAGCCAACTGGACAGGATGGCCTTC.

This rearrangement joins TRBV25-1 to TRBJ1-5, with 7 bases identical to TRBD1. Germline CDR1 is MGHDK and CDR2 is SYGVNS. V lost 4 bases, J lost 3 bases, and 6 bases stayed unmatched. The CDR3 is 15 amino acids. The CDR3 here is CASSATGIDNQPQHF. The CDR3 DNA is TGTGCCAGCAGTGCGACAGGGATAGACAATCAGCCCCAGCATTTT.

This chain connects TRBV30 to TRBJ2-7; D may correspond to TRBD1 or TRBD2 (6 bases each). Germline-derived CDR1 and CDR2 are GTSNPN and SVGIG (reference sequence). The ends were cut back, 0 bases at V and 6 bases at J, with 12 bases in the middle. This CDR3 region has 13 residues. DNA of the CDR3: TGTGCCTGGAGTGTACGGCCGGGGGCCGAGCAGTACTTC. It yields the protein CAWSVRPGAEQYF.

In its sample, this clonotype was seen many times. The chain uses TRBV7-9 and TRBJ2-5, with D possibly matching TRBD2 (6 bases). Germline V gene lookup returns CDR1 SEHNR and CDR2 FQNEAQ (reference sequence). There are 15 residues in the CDR3. V dropped 5 bases and J dropped 2 bases, with 15 bases sitting between them. The CDR3 nucleotides read TGTGCCAGCAGCCTTAGTGTGGGGACTCAAGAGACCCAGTACTTC. Translation gives CASSLSVGTQETQYF.

The chain joins TRBV20-1 to TRBJ2-1; D could derive from TRBD1 or TRBD2 (5 bases each). V lost 2 bases, J lost 8 bases, and 10 bases lay in between. Germline CDR1 is DFQATT and CDR2 is SNEGSKA (reference sequence). The CDR3 length is 12 residues. CDR3 in DNA: TGCAGTGCTAGATTGGTGGGGGATGAGCAGTTCTTC. Translated: CSARLVGDEQFF.

In nucleotides, the CDR3 is TGTGCCAGCAGTCCGGACAGGGGGTCTCTTCTCGAGCAGTACTTC. This codes for CASSPDRGSLLEQYF. This chain connects TRBV12-3 or TRBV12-4 to TRBJ2-7, with 10 bases lining up with TRBD1. Trimming took 5 bases from V and 6 from J; bases not matched to a gene: 10. The CDR3 is 15 amino acids.

This clonotype occurred a few times. The chain uses TRBV4-1 and TRBJ2-1; D may be TRBD1 or TRBD2 (6 bases each). CDR1 and CDR2 (germline): MGHRA, YSYEKL. The V end was cut by 7 bases, the J end by 10 bases, with 11 bases between. The CDR3 has 11 amino acids. CDR3: CASTGAAEQFF. The CDR3, as DNA: TGCGCCAGCACGGGGGCCGCGGAGCAGTTCTTC.

This clonotype was counted between two and nine times. The genes are TRBV6-4 and TRBJ2-1, with TRBD2 matching over 10 bases. Germline CDR1 MRHNA, CDR2 SNTAGT. The CDR3 loop spans 16 amino acids. The junction had 9 bases not matched to a gene; V was cut back by 2 bases and J by 8 bases. For the CDR3, the DNA is TGTGCCAGCAGTGACGGGGTAGCGGGGGGCATCTATGAGCAGTTCTTC. This codes for CASSDGVAGGIYEQFF.

In this sample, this clonotype turned up many times. The CDR3 loop reads CASTPQARDFPEAFF. The CDR3 nucleotides read TGTGCCAGCACCCCCCAGGCCAGGGATTTCCCTGAAGCTTTCTTT. This chain uses TRBV7-2 with TRBJ1-1; D may be TRBD1 (5 bases). Trimming took 7 bases from V and 6 from J, leaving 21 bases between them. Germline assignment: CDR1 SGHTA and CDR2 FQGNSA. The CDR3 is 15 residues long.

Many counts were recorded for this clonotype. The chain recombines TRBV28 with TRBJ1-1; TRBD1 matches at 10 bases. Germline V CDR1 and CDR2: MDHEN, SYDVKM. J lost 1 base, V lost 5 bases, and 7 bases had no gene match. The CDR3 runs to 16 residues. The CDR3 sequence: CASSLRDRGWNTEAFF. The CDR3 nucleotides are TGTGCCAGCAGTCTCCGGGACAGGGGATGGAACACTGAAGCTTTCTTT.

The chain is built from TRBV12-3 or TRBV12-4 and TRBJ1-3, with D possibly matching TRBD1 (6 bases). V dropped 4 bases and J dropped 0 bases, with 13 bases sitting between them. This CDR3 spans 16 amino acids. The CDR3 DNA reads TGTGCCAGCAGTTCCACCGACAGGAGCTCTGGAAACACCATATATTTT. This gives the protein CASSSTDRSSGNTIYF.

In its sample, this clonotype was seen many times. The chain joins TRBV9 to TRBJ2-3, with 10 positions matching TRBD2. The junction had 5 bases not matched to a gene; V was cut back by 3 bases and J by 4 bases. Germline V CDR1 and CDR2: SGDLS, YYNGEE. The CDR3 is 15 amino acids. The CDR3 bases are TGTGCCAGCAGCGGGAGCGGGGGGGCCCCAGATACGCAGTATTTT. Translating it yields CASSGSGGAPDTQYF.

The genes are TRBV6-2 or TRBV6-3 and TRBJ2-3; 7 bases align to TRBD2. With V trimmed by 0 bases and J by 4 bases, 10 bases remained unmatched. CDR3 length: 17 amino acids. Germline V gives CDR1 MNHEY, CDR2 SVGEGT. The DNA of the CDR3 is TGTGCCAGCAGTTACTCCACTAGGACTAGATTTCCAGATACGCAGTATTTT. This sequence encodes CASSYSTRTRFPDTQYF.

The chain uses TRBV30 and TRBJ2-1; D might be TRBD1 (6 bases). The CDR3 has 12 residues. Germline CDR1 is GTSNPN and CDR2 is SVGIG (reference sequence). The ends were cut back, 8 bases at V and 7 bases at J, with 15 bases in the middle. CDR3 region: CARNGQSNEQFF. The CDR3 nucleotides are TGTGCCCGGAACGGACAGTCGAATGAGCAGTTCTTC.